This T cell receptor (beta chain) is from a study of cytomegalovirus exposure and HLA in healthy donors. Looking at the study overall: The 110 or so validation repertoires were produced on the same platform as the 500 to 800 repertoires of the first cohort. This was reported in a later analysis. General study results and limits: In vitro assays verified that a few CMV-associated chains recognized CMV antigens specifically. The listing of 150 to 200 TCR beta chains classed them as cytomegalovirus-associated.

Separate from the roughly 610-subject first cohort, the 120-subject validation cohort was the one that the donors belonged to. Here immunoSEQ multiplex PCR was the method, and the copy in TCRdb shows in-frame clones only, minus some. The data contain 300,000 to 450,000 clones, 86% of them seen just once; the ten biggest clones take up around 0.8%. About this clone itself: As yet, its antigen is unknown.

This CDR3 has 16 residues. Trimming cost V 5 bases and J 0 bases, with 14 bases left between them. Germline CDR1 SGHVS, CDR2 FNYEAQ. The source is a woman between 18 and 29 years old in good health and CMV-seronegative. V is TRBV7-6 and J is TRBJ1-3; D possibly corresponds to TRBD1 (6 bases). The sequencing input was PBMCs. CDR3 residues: CASSPTTGPSGNTIYF. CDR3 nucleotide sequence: TGTGCCAGCAGCCCTACGACAGGCCCCTCTGGAAACACCATATATTTT. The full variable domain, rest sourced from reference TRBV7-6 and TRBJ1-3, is GAGVSQSPRYKVTKRGQDVALRCDPISGHVSLYWYRQALGQGPEFLTYFNYEAQQDKSGLPNDRFSAERPEGSISTLTIQRTEQRDSAMYRCASSPTTGPSGNTIYFGEGSWLTVV.